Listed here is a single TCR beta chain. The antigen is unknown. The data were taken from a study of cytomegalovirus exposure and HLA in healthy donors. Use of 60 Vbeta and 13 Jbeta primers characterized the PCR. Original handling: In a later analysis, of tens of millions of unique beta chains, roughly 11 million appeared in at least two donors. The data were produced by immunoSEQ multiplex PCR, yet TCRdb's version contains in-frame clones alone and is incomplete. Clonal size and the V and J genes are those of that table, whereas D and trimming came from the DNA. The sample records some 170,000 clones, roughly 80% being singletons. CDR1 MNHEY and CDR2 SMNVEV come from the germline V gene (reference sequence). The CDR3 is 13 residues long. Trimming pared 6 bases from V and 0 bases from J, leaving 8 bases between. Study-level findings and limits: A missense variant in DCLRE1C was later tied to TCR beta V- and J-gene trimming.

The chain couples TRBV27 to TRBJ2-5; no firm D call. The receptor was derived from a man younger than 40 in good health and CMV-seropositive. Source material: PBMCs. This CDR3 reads CASRAVYQETQYF. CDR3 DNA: TGTGCCAGCAGGGCAGTGTACCAAGAGACCCAGTACTTC.